What follows describes a single T cell receptor (beta chain). Its antigen has not been determined. The input lacks base qualities; no much larger clone sits a single base away. This specimen comes from a study of shared clonotypes between healthy human individuals (dated by TCRdb to the early 2020s). A note on the overall study: The cohort comprised two women and a few men aged 18 to 49 years. For each donor, CD4 naive and CD4 memory were each given three plates, CD8 naive was given two plates, and CD8 memory was given one plate. Blood TCR repertoires of about five healthy adults were deeply sequenced to estimate repertoire size and the extent of clonotype sharing between individuals. To increase sequencing depth and limit assay-specific biases, different laboratories used diverse techniques to prepare libraries and sequence TCR repertoires. Each donor's leukapheresis produced roughly between about 0.85 and 10 billion PBMCs. Points the paper makes about the study in general: When a handful of donors were compared, the shared fraction of clonotypes was about 5% for naive CD4, 3.5% to 4% for naive CD8, more than 2% for memory CD4, and 0.3% to 0.5% for memory CD8. Compared with non-shared clonotypes, clonotypes shared by all four sorted-subset donors had higher generation probabilities. Larger estimated clonotype richness was generally found for naive subsets than for memory subsets. Because the study included a small number of donors, the genetic and exposure-history diversity represented was limited. Pairwise subsampling led to the expectation that sequencing depth would affect the degree of clonotype sharing among donors. Sampling was restricted to blood, and TCR repertoires in tissue are likely to differ from TCR repertoires in blood. Incomplete sequencing was indicated by rarefaction of sorted-subset datasets, despite the large sequencing depth.

Including cysteine and phenylalanine, the CDR3 has 16 amino acids. This entry keeps only the CDR3 DNA: 48 bases, framed from base 1. Taken from the germline V gene, the CDR1 and CDR2 loops are SGHTA and FQGNSA. Trimming takes 1 base from V and 4 bases from J, and the germline ends sit 13 bases apart. Using the deep immunoSEQ assay, TCR CDR3 regions were amplified from genomic DNA by multiplex PCR. Extracted genomic DNA from each cell subset was distributed evenly across all wells of several immunoSEQ 96-well plates, and each plate was treated as a replicate. For sorted subsets, each replicate PCR was loaded with around 220 ng genomic DNA, equivalent to some 31,000 T cell genomes. Purified libraries were quantified with a Qubit 3.0 fluorometer, sized on a Bioanalyzer 2100, and re-quantified with the KAPA Library Quantification kit. Each immunoSEQ 96-well plate was sequenced on its own single-read 150-cycle Illumina NextSeq 550 flow cell. The authors' pipeline ran thus. Because the immunoSEQ output held only junctional sequences and lacked quality scores, the filtering could not match the filtering applied to full-length reads. Sequences were annotated with PyIR, a Python wrapper for IgBLAST v1.9, and V/J genes and CDR3 were assigned using IMGT germline references. Reads were removed for weak V/J assignments (E-value above 1e-6), missing CDR3, stop codons, out-of-frame junctions, or ambiguous translated residues. A V3J clonotype was defined by an identical inferred V gene, J gene, and CDR3 amino acid sequence. Percentage overlap between repertoires was calculated by dividing the number of shared unique clonotypes by the size of the smaller repertoire. Repertoire richness was assessed with RTK rarefaction, the Chao1 estimator, and Recon v2.1 estimates of unobserved clonotypes. For all TCRbeta clonotypes obtained by the gDNA method from four donors, generation probabilities were computed with OLGA. TCRdb obtained this table from immuneACCESS and retained in-frame rearrangements with V and J assigned. These tables miss some clones; where compared with another copy, unresolved V genes account for less than half of the shortfall, and the remainder is unexplained. D and trimming were read from the DNA, whereas the V and J calls and clone size are those reported in that table. In all, the sample holds some 1.5 million clones, and approximately 97% of those were seen once. Roughly 1.2% of the sample rests with the top ten.

The donors were healthy, HIV-negative adults with no recently reported acute infections or vaccinations. Only Caucasian adults living in Nashville, Tennessee, USA were represented among the donors. Magnetic negative selection was used to enrich CD4+ T cells, after which naive cells were positively selected on CD45RA and the negative fraction became the memory subset. Blood was obtained by leukapheresis, after which PBMCs were separated by Ficoll-Histopaque density gradient centrifugation and cryopreserved in liquid nitrogen vapor phase. Analytical flow cytometry was used to check the purity and quantity of each magnetically sorted T cell population. Genomic DNA was isolated from every sorted fraction and measured by UV absorbance on a Nanodrop 2000c.

The sequence derives from a man under 40 in good health. Sequencing used naive CD4+ T cells sorted from blood. According to the study, the label for this sample's cell subset or site signals: CD45RA+ positively selected. The rearrangement joined TRBV7-2 to TRBJ1-4; matching of 5 bases hints at TRBD1 as the D gene. The DNA sequence is TGTGCCAGCAGCTTAGTAGCGTGGGGGATTAATGAAAAACTGTTTTTT. This encodes CASSLVAWGINEKLFF.